Following are 24 T cell receptor beta chains from one sample sequenced in a study of blood T cell repertoires in COVID-19. The method was immunoSEQ multiplex PCR; TCRdb's version includes in-frame clones alone and lacks a portion of them. The table has more than 250,000 clones, around 90% seen once. The specimen was peripheral blood. These receptors all come from a woman between 45 and 60 years old with COVID-19, enrolled during active disease.

The chain joins TRBV5-1 to TRBJ1-2; 9 positions agree with TRBD1. This CDR3 spans 15 amino acids. In germline, CDR1 is SGHRS, CDR2 YFSETQ. V lost 6 bases to trimming and J lost 3 bases; unmatched junction nucleotides: 9. The CDR3 reads CASTLEGTGYYGYTF. The CDR3 nucleotides read TGCGCCAGCACCCTGGAGGGGACAGGGTACTATGGCTACACCTTC. Full variable domain (remainder filled in from reference TRBV5-1 and TRBJ1-2): KAGVTQTPRYLIKTRGQQVTLSCSPISGHRSVSWYQQTPGQGLQFLFEYFSETQRNKGNFPGRFSGRQFSNSRSEMNVSTLELGDSALYLCASTLEGTGYYGYTFGSGTRLTVV.

This chain links TRBV29-1 with TRBJ1-2; TRBD1 matches 7 bases. There are 13 residues in the CDR3. The V and J ends lost 6 bases and 7 bases, in that order; junction bases with no gene match: 11. Germline V gene lookup returns CDR1 SQVTM and CDR2 ANQGSEA. CDR3 nucleotide sequence: TGCAGCGTCGACAGGGTTGGGGATTTTGGCTACACCTTC. Protein: CSVDRVGDFGYTF. Full variable domain (missing parts from reference TRBV29-1 and TRBJ1-2): SAVISQKPSRDICQRGTSLTIQCQVDSQVTMMFWYRQQPGQSLTLIATANQGSEATYESGFVIDKFPISRPNLTFSTLTVSNMSPEDSSIYLCSVDRVGDFGYTFGSGTRLTVV.

V gene TRBV3-1 (or the pseudogene TRBV3-2) combines with J gene TRBJ1-6; maybe TRBD1 (6 bases). The CDR3 is 19 residues long. The germline V gene encodes CDR1 LGHDT and CDR2 YNNKEL (reference sequence). V lost 6 bases to trimming and J lost 10 bases, with 31 bases between them. CDR3 amino acids: CASSPGAGSHRDIRSPLHF. The DNA of the CDR3 is TGTGCCAGCAGTCCTGGAGCCGGGTCGCACAGGGATATAAGATCACCCCTCCACTTT.

This chain joins TRBV18 and TRBJ1-5; D gene ambiguous. V shed 2 bases and J shed 0 bases, with 14 bases lying between them. The CDR3 extends over 17 amino acids. Germline CDR1 KGHSH, CDR2 LQKENI. CDR3: CASSPTGSILSNQPQHF. The CDR3, as DNA: TGTGCCAGCTCACCAACGGGTTCGATCCTTAGCAATCAGCCCCAGCATTTT.

The CDR3 region has the DNA TGTGCCAGCAGCCTTAGCGGGAGTGAGACCGATACGCAGTATTTT. This encodes CASSLSGSETDTQYF. The rearrangement links TRBV7-3 to TRBJ2-3, with 9 nucleotides matching TRBD2. CDR3 size: 15 residues. The trim removed 5 bases at V and 6 bases at J, leaving 9 bases unmatched. The germline CDR1 and CDR2 sequences are SGHTA and FQGTGA.

As to this clone: The same CDR3 also results from other DNA sequences found in this sample. The chain is built from TRBV19 and TRBJ1-5; D may be TRBD1 (5 bases). This CDR3 has 13 amino acids. Per germline, CDR1 LNHDA and CDR2 SQIVND (reference sequence). Trimming left V 6 bases short and J 0 bases short, with 6 bases between. The CDR3 DNA reads TGTGCCAGTAGAGACAGTAGCAATCAGCCCCAGCATTTT. This encodes CASRDSSNQPQHF. Combining the CDR3 with reference TRBV19 and TRBJ1-5 gives the whole variable domain DGGITQSPKYLFRKEGQNVTLSCEQNLNHDAMYWYRQDPGQGLRLIYYSQIVNDFQKGDIAEGYSVSREKKESFPLTVTSAQKNPTAFYLCASRDSSNQPQHFGDGTRLSIL.

J is TRBJ2-7 and V is TRBV27, with D possibly being TRBD1 (6 bases). Trimming removed 3 bases from V and 4 bases from J, with 10 bases in between. This CDR3 spans 13 amino acids. In germline, CDR1 is MNHEY, CDR2 SMNVEV (reference sequence). The CDR3 region has the DNA TGTGCCAGCAGTTTGGGGGCGGATTACGAGCAGTACTTC. Protein sequence: CASSLGADYEQYF.

The chain carries TRBV11-2 and TRBJ1-2; weak D call: TRBD1 (6 bases). Germline lookup yields CDR1 SGHAT and CDR2 FQNNGV. The V gene lost 1 base and the J gene lost 4 bases, with 19 bases spanning the gap. This CDR3 is built from 17 residues. DNA of the CDR3: TGTGCCAGCAGCTTAGTCGGTCTGGGGGGGCGCAGCTATGGCTACACCTTC. Its protein is CASSLVGLGGRSYGYTF.

This clone is a singleton in its sample. This sequence joins TRBV5-1 and TRBJ2-7; D is possibly TRBD1 (6 bases). V was cut by 5 bases and J by 1 base, with 10 bases left in between. The CDR3 extends over 13 amino acids. Germline V gene lookup returns CDR1 SGHRS and CDR2 YFSETQ. CDR3 sequence: CASSSDRSYEQYF. DNA of the CDR3: TGCGCCAGCAGTAGTGACAGGTCCTACGAGCAGTACTTC.

The chain combines TRBV14 with TRBJ2-3; TRBD2 might be the D (6 bases). The CDR3 is 17 residues long. The germline V gene has CDR1 SGHDN and CDR2 FVKESK. Trimming pared 0 bases from V and 7 bases from J, leaving 20 bases between. CDR3 DNA: TGTGCCAGCAGCCAAGATCCCGCGGCGGGGCGGGCTTATACGCAGTATTTT. Its protein product is CASSQDPAAGRAYTQYF.

This sequence joins TRBV19 and TRBJ2-3, with D unclear. This CDR3 is built from 18 residues. Trimming pared 7 bases from V and 0 bases from J, leaving 23 bases between. Germline V gene sequence: CDR1 LNHDA, CDR2 SQIVND (reference sequence). CDR3 DNA sequence: TGTGCCAGTAACCCCAGCGCGCTAAAGTACACTAGCACAGATACGCAGTATTTT. Residues: CASNPSALKYTSTDTQYF.

This chain links TRBV19 with TRBJ2-2; TRBD1 is a possible D gene (6 bases). V lost 3 bases to trimming and J lost 7 bases, with 12 bases between them. This CDR3 spans 14 amino acids. From germline, CDR1 is LNHDA and CDR2 SQIVND (reference sequence). The CDR3 protein is CASSMAGVVGELFF. CDR3 DNA: TGTGCCAGTAGTATGGCAGGGGTGGTCGGGGAGCTGTTTTTT. Drawing the rest from reference TRBV19 and TRBJ2-2, the complete variable domain is DGGITQSPKYLFRKEGQNVTLSCEQNLNHDAMYWYRQDPGQGLRLIYYSQIVNDFQKGDIAEGYSVSREKKESFPLTVTSAQKNPTAFYLCASSMAGVVGELFFGEGSRLTVL.

The V and J genes are TRBV7-9 and TRBJ1-4; 9 positions agree with TRBD1. The CDR3 has 14 residues. V shed 5 bases and J 7 bases; nucleotides not matched to a gene: 5. The V gene's germline CDR1 is SEHNR and CDR2 FQNEAQ (reference sequence). Here the CDR3 reads CASSRRTGVEKLFF. For the CDR3, the DNA is TGTGCCAGCAGCAGAAGGACAGGGGTTGAAAAACTGTTTTTT.

This clone appeared once. CDR3 DNA: TGCGCCAGCAGCTTGGGTGGCAGGGGCCCAATTTTAAGGGGCACAGATACGCAGTATTTT. This codes for CASSLGGRGPILRGTDTQYF. The chain joins TRBV5-1 to TRBJ2-3; a possible D gene is TRBD1 (6 bases). V was cut by 0 bases and J by 1 base, with 24 bases left in between. Germline V gives CDR1 SGHRS, CDR2 YFSETQ. The CDR3 has 20 residues.

V usage is TRBV18 and J usage is TRBJ1-4; 7 bases align to TRBD1. The CDR3 is 16 residues long. Trimming at V came to 5 bases and at J to 7 bases, leaving 13 bases not matched to a gene. Germline values: CDR1 KGHSH, CDR2 LQKENI. CDR3 DNA: TGTGCCAGCTCAGAGACAGGGATGGCGTTCCCTGAAAAACTGTTTTTT. Its translation is CASSETGMAFPEKLFF.

The chain uses TRBV5-1 and TRBJ2-5, with D possibly being TRBD2 (6 bases). With 5 bases removed from V and 4 bases from J, the gap between germline ends came to 18 bases. The CDR3 extends over 15 amino acids. Germline CDR1 SGHRS, CDR2 YFSETQ. CDR3 DNA sequence: TGCGCCAGCAGTTCCGCGACTAGTTCATTAGAGACCCAGTACTTC. This translates into CASSSATSSLETQYF.

The rearrangement uses TRBV5-1 and TRBJ2-5; TRBD2 matches 12 bases. The CDR3 loop spans 16 amino acids. With V trimmed by 0 bases and J by 5 bases, 5 bases remained unmatched. Germline-derived CDR1 and CDR2 are SGHRS and YFSETQ. CDR3 sequence reads: CASSLGPSGREETQYF. The CDR3 DNA follows: TGCGCCAGCAGCTTGGGTCCTAGCGGGAGGGAGGAGACCCAGTACTTC. Full variable domain (outside the CDR3, taken from reference TRBV5-1 and TRBJ2-5): KAGVTQTPRYLIKTRGQQVTLSCSPISGHRSVSWYQQTPGQGLQFLFEYFSETQRNKGNFPGRFSGRQFSNSRSEMNVSTLELGDSALYLCASSLGPSGREETQYFGPGTRLLVL.

The chain combines TRBV5-1 with TRBJ2-3, with 14 bases matching TRBD2. After removal of 4 bases from V and 7 bases from J, the junction contained 14 bases not matched to a gene. This CDR3 region has 18 residues. Per the germline V gene, CDR1 is SGHRS and CDR2 is YFSETQ. CDR3 loop: CASSPDPGLAGDLYTQYF. The CDR3 region has the DNA TGCGCCAGCAGCCCCGACCCGGGACTAGCGGGAGATTTGTATACGCAGTATTTT.

The chain has TRBV19 and TRBJ2-2; 7 nucleotides align to TRBD2. There are 15 residues in the CDR3. After removal of 4 bases from V and 7 bases from J, the junction contained 9 bases not matched to a gene. The germline gives CDR1 LNHDA, CDR2 SQIVND (reference sequence). The CDR3: CASSTPGTKSGELFF. CDR3 sequence (DNA): TGTGCCAGTAGTACTCCCGGGACTAAGAGCGGGGAGCTGTTTTTT.

The V gene is TRBV18, the J gene TRBJ2-7; 7 nucleotides line up with TRBD2. The V segment lost 3 bases and the J segment 6 bases; nucleotides outside the gene matches: 14. Germline CDR1 is KGHSH and CDR2 is LQKENI. The CDR3 spans 16 residues. Here the CDR3 reads CASSPTLVAGPLEQYF. The DNA for the CDR3 is TGTGCCAGCTCACCTACTTTGGTAGCGGGTCCCCTCGAGCAGTACTTC.

The V call is TRBV4-2, the J call TRBJ1-1; the match to TRBD1 covers 11 bases. The CDR3 contains 16 residues. J lost 10 bases, V lost 1 base, and 11 bases had no gene match. Germline V gives CDR1 LGHNA, CDR2 YNFKEQ. CDR3 sequence: CASSQGAGQGAWGAFF. CDR3 bases: TGTGCCAGCAGCCAAGGTGCTGGACAGGGGGCGTGGGGAGCTTTCTTT.

V gene TRBV5-1 combines with J gene TRBJ1-1, with 9 bases matching TRBD1. Germline V gene lookup returns CDR1 SGHRS and CDR2 YFSETQ. The CDR3 length is 14 residues. Trimming cost V 0 bases and J 5 bases; bases outside gene matches: 2. CDR3 DNA: TGCGCCAGCAGCTTGGACAGGGGGCGTACTGAAGCTTTCTTT. Translation: CASSLDRGRTEAFF.

The rearrangement links TRBV30 to TRBJ1-6; D gene unclear. This CDR3 has 14 residues. Deletions cut 0 bases from V and 6 bases from J, with 9 bases between. Per germline, CDR1 GTSNPN and CDR2 SVGIG (reference sequence). CDR3 in amino acids: CAWSVLQTNSPLHF. The CDR3 coding sequence is TGTGCCTGGAGTGTGCTACAGACTAATTCACCCCTCCACTTT.

V usage is TRBV5-1 and J usage is TRBJ2-5; D call uncertain. Germline CDR1 reads SGHRS; CDR2 reads YFSETQ. This CDR3 has 12 amino acids. The V end was cut by 3 bases, the J end by 0 bases, with 3 bases between. The CDR3 is CASSSNQETQYF. CDR3 sequence (DNA): TGCGCCAGCAGCTCTAACCAAGAGACCCAGTACTTC.